The 14 T cell receptor beta chains listed next were all sequenced from one sample in a study of T cell clones after liver transplantation. TCRdb's copy holds only in-frame clones and misses some; the assay was immunoSEQ multiplex PCR. The sample holds about 17,000 clones, about 84% seen once. This sample comprised CD8+ T cells from blood, obtained around 50 months after liver transplant. All receptors derive from a human patient who received a liver transplant. Some of the T cells may derive from the graft donor.

V gene TRBV5-1 combines with J gene TRBJ1-2; a possible D gene is TRBD1 (5 bases). Trimming took 0 bases from V and 8 from J, leaving 11 bases between them. The CDR3 consists of 13 residues. Germline lookup yields CDR1 SGHRS and CDR2 YFSETQ. The CDR3, as DNA: TGCGCCAGCAGCTTGGAATCAGGGCTGGGCTACACCTTC. As protein: CASSLESGLGYTF.

The chain recombines TRBV19 with TRBJ2-1, with D possibly being TRBD1 or TRBD2 (5 bases each). This CDR3 region has 18 residues. Trimming removed 1 base from V and 2 bases from J, with 18 bases in between. CDR1 is LNHDA and CDR2 is SQIVND in the germline V gene (reference sequence). CDR3: CASSIVLAGEGPYNEQFF. The CDR3 DNA reads as TGTGCCAGTAGTATAGTTCTAGCTGGTGAGGGGCCCTACAATGAGCAGTTCTTC. The whole variable domain, filled in from reference TRBV19 and TRBJ2-1, reads DGGITQSPKYLFRKEGQNVTLSCEQNLNHDAMYWYRQDPGQGLRLIYYSQIVNDFQKGDIAEGYSVSREKKESFPLTVTSAQKNPTAFYLCASSIVLAGEGPYNEQFFGPGTRLTVL.

V and J are TRBV27 and TRBJ2-1; D perhaps matches TRBD1 (6 bases). Germline-derived CDR1 and CDR2 are MNHEY and SMNVEV (reference sequence). V lost 5 bases and J 6 bases, leaving 11 bases between the germline ends. This CDR3 comprises 13 residues. CDR3 coding DNA: TGTGCCAGCAGTCCAGGACAGATCAATGAGCAGTTCTTC. Translation: CASSPGQINEQFF.

This chain links TRBV6-5 with TRBJ2-5, with TRBD2 matching over 7 bases. V was pared by 6 bases and J by 0 bases, with 7 bases of the junction left unmatched. Germline V gene lookup returns CDR1 MNHEY and CDR2 SVGAGI. This CDR3 has 15 residues. The CDR3 sequence: CASRWGGRHQETQYF. For the CDR3, the DNA is TGTGCCAGCAGGTGGGGGGGGAGGCACCAAGAGACCCAGTACTTC.

The CDR3 spells CASRLGPYSNQPQHF. The CDR3 DNA sequence: TGTGCCAGTAGACTGGGACCTTATAGCAATCAGCCCCAGCATTTT. This chain connects TRBV19 to TRBJ1-5; D is possibly TRBD1 (5 bases). Per the germline V gene, CDR1 is LNHDA and CDR2 is SQIVND (reference sequence). V lost 6 bases and J 0 bases, leaving 12 bases between the germline ends. CDR3 length equals 15 residues. The variable domain in full, completed from reference TRBV19 and TRBJ1-5, reads DGGITQSPKYLFRKEGQNVTLSCEQNLNHDAMYWYRQDPGQGLRLIYYSQIVNDFQKGDIAEGYSVSREKKESFPLTVTSAQKNPTAFYLCASRLGPYSNQPQHFGDGTRLSIL.

This chain links TRBV6-5 with TRBJ1-2; D is possibly TRBD1 (6 bases). Trimming removed 2 bases from V and 4 bases from J, with 11 bases in between. Looked up from germline, CDR1 is MNHEY and CDR2 is SVGAGI. CDR3 length: 14 amino acids. CDR3 sequence reads: CASSYGGGGYGYTF. The DNA of the CDR3 is TGTGCCAGCAGTTACGGGGGGGGCGGCTATGGCTACACCTTC.

In its sample, this clone is medium-sized (0.01 to 0.1%). This chain connects TRBV4-1 to TRBJ2-1; maybe TRBD2 (6 bases). The CDR3 totals 17 residues. Trimming took off 2 bases at V and 8 bases at J, with 22 bases between the two ends. Germline-derived CDR1 and CDR2 are MGHRA and YSYEKL. The CDR3 bases are TGCGCCAGCAGCCAACAGCCCTGGCGCGGGGCGAACTATGAGCAGTTCTTC. As protein: CASSQQPWRGANYEQFF.

This chain uses TRBV7-8 with TRBJ2-3, with D unresolved. Trimming cost V 1 base and J 1 base, with 3 bases left between them. Germline CDR1 SGHVS, CDR2 FQNEAQ. CDR3 length: 13 residues. In nucleotides, the CDR3 is TGTGCCAGCAGCTTAGGTGGCACAGATACGCAGTATTTT. This translates into CASSLGGTDTQYF.

V is TRBV14 and J is TRBJ1-6; D call uncertain. V was pared by 5 bases and J by 10 bases, with 12 bases between. Germline V gene data show CDR1 as SGHDN and CDR2 as FVKESK. The CDR3 extends over 13 amino acids. CDR3 sequence reads: CASSLAPRSPLHF. The CDR3 DNA reads as TGTGCCAGCAGCTTAGCCCCCAGGTCACCCCTCCACTTT.

This rearrangement joins TRBV4-1 to TRBJ2-4; 7 positions match TRBD1. The CDR3 contains 14 residues. V dropped 4 bases and J dropped 7; count of bases not matched to a gene: 7. Germline V gene lookup returns CDR1 MGHRA and CDR2 YSYEKL. The CDR3 protein is CASSPFDRANIQYF. CDR3 DNA: TGCGCCAGCAGCCCCTTTGACAGGGCCAACATTCAGTACTTC.

The J gene is TRBJ2-7, the V gene TRBV18, with D possibly being TRBD1 or TRBD2 (6 bases each). Germline CDR1 reads KGHSH; CDR2 reads LQKENI. The CDR3 runs to 13 residues. Trimming took off 3 bases at V and 2 bases at J, with 8 bases between the two ends. The CDR3 sequence is CASSPGGTYEQYF. CDR3 nucleotides: TGTGCCAGCTCACCGGGGGGCACCTACGAGCAGTACTTC.

The genes are TRBV28 and TRBJ1-4; no definite D call. The germline gives CDR1 MDHEN, CDR2 SYDVKM. CDR3 length equals 17 residues. V lost 6 bases to trimming and J lost 6 bases, with 23 bases between them. CDR3 region: CASRRSVGDFFHEKLFF. The CDR3 DNA is TGTGCCAGCAGGCGCTCGGTTGGGGATTTTTTTCATGAAAAACTGTTTTTT.

The chain carries TRBV9 and TRBJ1-6, with D hard to call. The germline V gene encodes CDR1 SGDLS and CDR2 YYNGEE. V gave up 0 bases and J gave up 0 bases, with 7 bases separating them. This CDR3 spans 16 amino acids. This chain's CDR3 is CASSVEVSSYNSPLHF. Here the CDR3 DNA reads TGTGCCAGCAGCGTAGAAGTGAGCTCCTATAATTCACCCCTCCACTTT.

This chain links TRBV9 with TRBJ2-1, with 9 bases fitting TRBD2. The V gene's germline CDR1 is SGDLS and CDR2 YYNGEE. This CDR3 is 15 amino acids long. Trimming cost V 0 bases and J 5 bases; bases outside gene matches: 3. CDR3 nucleotides: TGTGCCAGCAGCGTAGATTCTAGCGGGGACAATGAGCAGTTCTTC. Its translation is CASSVDSSGDNEQFF.